The rows below give T cell receptor beta chains drawn from one sample of a study of blood T cells in healthy people across ages. TCRdb reprocessed the 5' RACE reads with MiXCR, giving one entry per CDR3 protein. The sample shows 710,000 or so distinct CDR3 sequences, 20% to 25% of them seen only once. Sequenced material: blood. These receptors all stem from a man between 65 and 85 years old in good health. Each CDR3 is given with its conserved first and last residue. Fields, in order: CDR3 length, clone size, V gene, J gene, D gene, CDR3 protein, CDR3 DNA. D genes are given only for firm matches. Clone sizes are given selectively: once, few, many, or a class where the clone is expanded.

CDR3 length: 17
clone size: few
V gene: TRBV10-3
J gene: TRBJ1-1
D gene: TRBD1
CDR3 protein: CAISGGTGAGESTEAFF
CDR3 DNA: TGTGCCATCAGCGGGGGGACAGGGGCTGGGGAAAGCACTGAAGCTTTCTTT

CDR3 length: 17
clone size: few
V gene: TRBV20-1
J gene: TRBJ2-3
D gene: TRBD1
CDR3 protein: CSVSPRTGTVPSDTQYF
CDR3 DNA: TGCAGTGTCTCCCCCCGGACAGGCACAGTCCCCTCAGATACGCAGTATTTT

CDR3 length: 15
clone size: few
V gene: TRBV12-3/TRBV12-4
J gene: TRBJ2-2
D gene: TRBD1
CDR3 protein: CASNSDRGGTGELFF
CDR3 DNA: TGTGCCAGCAATTCGGACAGGGGAGGCACCGGGGAGCTGTTTTTT

CDR3 length: 14
clone size: few
V gene: TRBV20-1
J gene: TRBJ1-1
D gene: -
CDR3 protein: CSARSPGVGTEAFF
CDR3 DNA: TGCAGTGCTCGATCCCCGGGGGTGGGGACTGAAGCTTTCTTT

CDR3 length: 16
clone size: many
V gene: TRBV12-5
J gene: TRBJ2-3
D gene: TRBD2
CDR3 protein: CASGLRAGDRTDTQYF
CDR3 DNA: TGTGCTAGTGGTTTACGAGCGGGAGACCGCACAGATACGCAGTATTTT

CDR3 length: 15
clone size: -
V gene: TRBV4-1
J gene: TRBJ1-2
D gene: -
CDR3 protein: CASSQGPRGATGYTF
CDR3 DNA: TGCGCCAGCAGCCAAGGCCCACGGGGGGCTACGGGCTACACCTTC

CDR3 length: 17
clone size: -
V gene: TRBV4-1
J gene: TRBJ2-4
D gene: -
CDR3 protein: CASSQARDTLAKNIQYF
CDR3 DNA: TGCGCCAGCAGCCAAGCCCGGGACACTCTAGCCAAAAACATTCAGTACTTC

CDR3 length: 14
clone size: few
V gene: TRBV14
J gene: TRBJ2-1
D gene: -
CDR3 protein: CASSRTGQNNEQFF
CDR3 DNA: TGTGCCAGCAGCCGGACCGGGCAGAACAATGAGCAGTTCTTC

CDR3 length: 16
clone size: few
V gene: TRBV27
J gene: TRBJ1-6
D gene: TRBD1
CDR3 protein: CASRPTGGSNNSPLHF
CDR3 DNA: TGTGCCAGCAGGCCTACAGGGGGCTCTAATAATTCACCCCTCCACTTT

CDR3 length: 15
clone size: -
V gene: TRBV7-9
J gene: TRBJ1-4
D gene: -
CDR3 protein: CASSLAGRPGEKLFF
CDR3 DNA: TGTGCCAGCAGCTTAGCGGGACGACCGGGAGAAAAACTGTTTTTT

CDR3 length: 12
clone size: -
V gene: TRBV2
J gene: TRBJ1-5
D gene: -
CDR3 protein: CASNSYNQPQHF
CDR3 DNA: TGTGCCAGCAACTCGTACAATCAGCCCCAGCATTTT

CDR3 length: 16
clone size: -
V gene: TRBV14
J gene: TRBJ1-1
D gene: TRBD1
CDR3 protein: CASSQGTGVSDTEAFF
CDR3 DNA: TGTGCCAGCAGCCAAGGGACAGGGGTTAGCGACACTGAAGCTTTCTTT

CDR3 length: 21
clone size: -
V gene: TRBV27
J gene: TRBJ2-1
D gene: TRBD2
CDR3 protein: CASSYRGQGPRLAGHHNEQFF
CDR3 DNA: TGTGCCAGCAGTTACCGCGGGCAGGGGCCTCGACTAGCGGGACATCACAATGAGCAGTTCTTC

CDR3 length: 15
clone size: -
V gene: TRBV4-3
J gene: TRBJ1-5
D gene: -
CDR3 protein: CASSQGVGLGLPQHF
CDR3 DNA: TGCGCCAGCAGCCAGGGGGTGGGGTTAGGACTGCCCCAGCATTTT

CDR3 length: 12
clone size: -
V gene: TRBV12-3/TRBV12-4
J gene: TRBJ2-1
D gene: -
CDR3 protein: CASIARGNEQFF
CDR3 DNA: TGTGCCAGCATCGCGCGGGGCAATGAGCAGTTCTTC

CDR3 length: 14
clone size: few
V gene: TRBV7-9
J gene: TRBJ1-2
D gene: -
CDR3 protein: CASSREVAGYGYTF
CDR3 DNA: TGTGCCAGTAGTCGGGAGGTAGCGGGCTATGGCTACACCTTC

CDR3 length: 15
clone size: few
V gene: TRBV29-1
J gene: TRBJ1-2
D gene: TRBD1
CDR3 protein: CSVKGYRGANYGYTF
CDR3 DNA: TGCAGCGTGAAGGGGTACAGGGGAGCTAACTATGGCTACACCTTC

CDR3 length: 13
clone size: -
V gene: TRBV15
J gene: TRBJ2-1
D gene: -
CDR3 protein: CATSRGQSSEQFF
CDR3 DNA: TGTGCCACCAGCAGAGGACAGTCGTCTGAGCAGTTCTTC

CDR3 length: 14
clone size: -
V gene: TRBV20-1
J gene: TRBJ2-3
D gene: TRBD2
CDR3 protein: CSARAGPSTDTQYF
CDR3 DNA: TGCAGTGCAAGAGCGGGGCCTAGCACAGATACGCAGTATTTT

CDR3 length: 14
clone size: few
V gene: TRBV5-1
J gene: TRBJ1-4
D gene: -
CDR3 protein: CASSLGLNDEKLFF
CDR3 DNA: TGCGCCAGCAGCTTGGGATTAAATGATGAAAAACTGTTTTTT

CDR3 length: 14
clone size: few
V gene: TRBV11-3
J gene: TRBJ2-2
D gene: -
CDR3 protein: CASSYQSNTGELFF
CDR3 DNA: TGTGCCAGCAGCTACCAATCGAACACCGGGGAGCTGTTTTTT

CDR3 length: 16
clone size: few
V gene: TRBV2
J gene: TRBJ2-1
D gene: TRBD2
CDR3 protein: CASRVPGLAGYNEQFF
CDR3 DNA: TGTGCCAGCAGGGTCCCGGGACTAGCGGGATACAATGAGCAGTTCTTC

CDR3 length: 15
clone size: -
V gene: TRBV7-6
J gene: TRBJ1-4
D gene: -
CDR3 protein: CASSPSRRLNEKLFF
CDR3 DNA: TGTGCCAGCAGCCCGAGCCGACGGCTTAATGAAAAACTGTTTTTT

CDR3 length: 13
clone size: few
V gene: TRBV7-9
J gene: TRBJ2-7
D gene: TRBD1
CDR3 protein: CASSKSGTASPYF
CDR3 DNA: TGTGCCAGCAGCAAGTCCGGGACAGCCTCCCCGTACTTC

CDR3 length: 16
clone size: -
V gene: TRBV4-3
J gene: TRBJ2-1
D gene: -
CDR3 protein: CASSQGEGRTLNEQFF
CDR3 DNA: TGCGCCAGCAGCCAAGGAGAAGGGAGAACATTGAATGAGCAGTTCTTC

CDR3 length: 17
clone size: -
V gene: TRBV28
J gene: TRBJ2-1
D gene: TRBD2
CDR3 protein: CASTLGGLAGSYNEQFF
CDR3 DNA: TGTGCCAGCACCTTAGGGGGACTAGCGGGTTCCTACAATGAGCAGTTCTTC

CDR3 length: 14
clone size: few
V gene: TRBV3-1
J gene: TRBJ2-3
D gene: -
CDR3 protein: CASSQLPEVDTQYF
CDR3 DNA: TGTGCCAGCAGCCAACTTCCCGAGGTAGATACGCAGTATTTT

CDR3 length: 14
clone size: many
V gene: TRBV3-1
J gene: TRBJ1-1
D gene: -
CDR3 protein: CASSPTRTGARAFF
CDR3 DNA: TGTGCCAGCAGCCCTACCAGGACGGGGGCTCGAGCTTTCTTT

CDR3 length: 11
clone size: -
V gene: TRBV12-3/TRBV12-4
J gene: TRBJ2-5
D gene: -
CDR3 protein: CASSYATEQYF
CDR3 DNA: TGTGCCAGCAGCTATGCGACTGAGCAGTACTTC

CDR3 length: 14
clone size: few
V gene: TRBV14
J gene: TRBJ2-1
D gene: -
CDR3 protein: CASTVRTGYNEQFF
CDR3 DNA: TGTGCCAGCACCGTCCGGACCGGCTACAATGAGCAGTTCTTC